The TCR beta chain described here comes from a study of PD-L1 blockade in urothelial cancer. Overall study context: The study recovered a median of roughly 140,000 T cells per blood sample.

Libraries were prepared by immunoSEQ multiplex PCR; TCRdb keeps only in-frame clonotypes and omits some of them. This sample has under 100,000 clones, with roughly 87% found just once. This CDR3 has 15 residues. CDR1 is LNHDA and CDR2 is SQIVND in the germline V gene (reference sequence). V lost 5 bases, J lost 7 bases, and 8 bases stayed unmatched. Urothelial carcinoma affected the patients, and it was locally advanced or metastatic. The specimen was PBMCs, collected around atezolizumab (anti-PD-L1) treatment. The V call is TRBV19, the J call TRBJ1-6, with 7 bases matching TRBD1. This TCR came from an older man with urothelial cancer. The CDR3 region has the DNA TGTGCCAGTAGTCCTGTCCGGGACAGAAATTCACCCCTCCACTTT. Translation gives CASSPVRDRNSPLHF.